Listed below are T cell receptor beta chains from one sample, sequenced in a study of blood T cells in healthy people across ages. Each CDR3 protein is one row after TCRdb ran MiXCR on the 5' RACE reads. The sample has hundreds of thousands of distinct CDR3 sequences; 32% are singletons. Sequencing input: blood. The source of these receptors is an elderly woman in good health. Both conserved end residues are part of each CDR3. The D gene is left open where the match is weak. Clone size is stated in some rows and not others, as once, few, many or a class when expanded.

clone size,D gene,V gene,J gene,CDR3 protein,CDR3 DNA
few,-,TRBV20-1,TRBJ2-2,CSARRPGRTGELFF,TGCAGTGCTAGAAGGCCAGGGAGAACCGGGGAGCTGTTTTTT
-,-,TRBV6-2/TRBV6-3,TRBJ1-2,CASSYRAWRGYTF,TGTGCCAGCAGTTACAGGGCATGGCGTGGCTACACCTTC
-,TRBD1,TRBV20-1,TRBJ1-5,CSARDISGQGHQPQHF,TGCAGTGCTAGAGATATTTCGGGACAGGGTCATCAGCCCCAGCATTTT
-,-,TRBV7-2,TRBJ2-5,CASSFIGQETQYF,TGTGCCAGCAGCTTTATAGGGCAAGAGACCCAGTACTTC
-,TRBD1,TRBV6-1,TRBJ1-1,CASSRTGGRYGDTEAFF,TGTGCCAGCAGTCGGACAGGGGGCCGGTACGGCGACACTGAAGCTTTCTTT
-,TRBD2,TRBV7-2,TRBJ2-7,CASSLSPGLAGGGEQYF,TGTGCCAGCAGCTTGAGCCCGGGACTAGCGGGAGGTGGCGAGCAGTACTTC
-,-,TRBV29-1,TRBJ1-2,CSVEDGTAWGYTF,TGCAGCGTTGAAGATGGGACCGCTTGGGGCTACACCTTC
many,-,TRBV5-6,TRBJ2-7,CASSLDLLAEQYF,TGTGCCAGCAGCTTAGACCTCCTAGCCGAGCAGTACTTC
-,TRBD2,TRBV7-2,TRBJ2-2,CASSPGLAYTGELFF,TGTGCCAGCAGCCCGGGACTAGCGTACACCGGGGAGCTGTTTTTT
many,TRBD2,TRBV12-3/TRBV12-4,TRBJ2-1,CASTVSGGARYNEQFF,TGTGCCAGCACCGTTAGCGGGGGGGCTCGGTACAATGAGCAGTTCTTC
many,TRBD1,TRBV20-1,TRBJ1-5,CSANGQGMGQPQHF,TGCAGTGCTAACGGACAGGGGATGGGTCAGCCCCAGCATTTT
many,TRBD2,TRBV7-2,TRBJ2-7,CASSVPAGTPSYEQYF,TGTGCCAGCAGCGTCCCAGCGGGGACTCCCTCCTACGAGCAGTACTTC
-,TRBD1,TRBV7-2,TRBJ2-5,CASSLDRQGGETQYF,TGTGCCAGCAGCTTAGATAGACAGGGCGGGGAGACCCAGTACTTC
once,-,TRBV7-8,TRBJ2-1,CASGPGWDEQFF,TGTGCCAGCGGTCCTGGTTGGGATGAGCAGTTCTTC
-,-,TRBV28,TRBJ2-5,CASSGHGFKTQYF,TGTGCCAGCAGTGGCCATGGGTTTAAGACCCAGTACTTC
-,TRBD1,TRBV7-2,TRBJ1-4,CASSLGQGEFEKLFF,TGTGCCAGCAGCTTAGGACAGGGCGAGTTTGAAAAACTGTTTTTT
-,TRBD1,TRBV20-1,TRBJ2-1,CSARDPTGGFSDEQFF,TGCAGTGCTAGAGACCCGACAGGGGGCTTTTCCGATGAGCAGTTCTTC
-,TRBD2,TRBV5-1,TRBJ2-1,CASSLASGKYNEQFF,TGCGCCAGCAGCTTGGCTAGCGGGAAGTACAATGAGCAGTTCTTC
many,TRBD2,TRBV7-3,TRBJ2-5,CASSLGTSGGTQETQYF,TGTGCCAGCAGCTTGGGGACTAGCGGGGGGACCCAAGAGACCCAGTACTTC
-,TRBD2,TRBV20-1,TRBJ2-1,CSAQGLAGGSSYNEQFF,TGCAGTGCGCAGGGACTAGCGGGAGGGAGCTCCTACAATGAGCAGTTCTTC
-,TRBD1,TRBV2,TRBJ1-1,CASSEQGVPTEAFF,TGTGCCAGCAGTGAACAGGGGGTTCCCACTGAAGCTTTCTTT
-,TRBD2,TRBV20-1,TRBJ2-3,CSASGRAGTDTQYF,TGCAGTGCTAGCGGGAGGGCCGGCACAGATACGCAGTATTTT
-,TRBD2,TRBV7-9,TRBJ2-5,CASSQDGAGGAETQYF,TGTGCCAGCAGCCAAGATGGGGCGGGGGGAGCGGAGACCCAGTACTTC
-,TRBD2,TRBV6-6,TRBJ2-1,CASRGQREQVNEQFF,TGTGCCAGCAGAGGCCAGCGGGAGCAAGTAAATGAGCAGTTCTTC
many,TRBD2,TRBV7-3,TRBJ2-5,CASSSASGGEETQYF,TGTGCCAGCAGCTCTGCTAGCGGGGGGGAAGAGACCCAGTACTTC
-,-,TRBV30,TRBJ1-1,CAWSVKRGENTEAFF,TGTGCCTGGAGTGTAAAGAGGGGGGAGAACACTGAAGCTTTCTTT
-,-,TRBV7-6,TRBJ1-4,CASSLGGVKNEKLFF,TGTGCCAGCAGCTTAGGCGGGGTGAAGAATGAAAAACTGTTTTTT
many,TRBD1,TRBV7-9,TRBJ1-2,CASSLGTGGSYYGYTF,TGTGCCAGCAGCTTAGGGACAGGGGGAAGCTACTATGGCTACACCTTC
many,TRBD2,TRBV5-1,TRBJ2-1,CASSSSGGAYEQFF,TGCGCCAGCAGCTCTAGCGGGGGGGCCTATGAGCAGTTCTTC
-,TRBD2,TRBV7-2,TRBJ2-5,CASSLTSVQETQYF,TGTGCCAGCAGCCTAACTAGCGTCCAAGAGACCCAGTACTTC
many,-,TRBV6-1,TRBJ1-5,CASTEQGGGNQPQHF,TGTGCCAGCACCGAACAGGGAGGCGGCAATCAGCCCCAGCATTTT
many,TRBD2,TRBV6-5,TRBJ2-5,CASSYQLAGAPGTQYF,TGTGCCAGCAGTTACCAGCTAGCGGGGGCCCCAGGGACCCAGTACTTC
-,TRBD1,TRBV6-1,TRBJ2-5,CAISTGAPETQYF,TGTGCCATCTCGACAGGGGCCCCAGAGACCCAGTACTTC
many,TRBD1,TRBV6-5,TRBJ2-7,CASSGGQGEYF,TGTGCCAGCAGTGGGGGACAGGGGGAGTACTTC
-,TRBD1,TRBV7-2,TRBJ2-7,CASSTWPGQGNEQYF,TGTGCCAGCAGCACATGGCCGGGACAGGGAAACGAGCAGTACTTC
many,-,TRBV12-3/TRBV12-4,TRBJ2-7,CASSRGTVAYEQYF,TGTGCCAGCAGTAGGGGGACGGTGGCCTACGAGCAGTACTTC
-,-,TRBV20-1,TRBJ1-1,CSARVPGANTEAFF,TGCAGTGCTAGAGTCCCGGGGGCGAACACTGAAGCTTTCTTT
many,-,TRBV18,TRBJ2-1,CASSPGAPALEQFF,TGTGCCAGCTCACCAGGGGCCCCGGCACTTGAGCAGTTCTTC
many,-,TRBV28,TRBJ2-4,CASSVSSGAVGNIQYF,TGTGCCAGCAGTGTATCCTCGGGGGCGGTGGGAAACATTCAGTACTTC
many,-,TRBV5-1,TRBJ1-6,CASSLDGTLGAPLHF,TGCGCCAGCAGCTTGGATGGTACGTTAGGCGCACCCCTCCACTTT
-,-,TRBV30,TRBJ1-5,CAAGREHTGQPQHF,TGTGCCGCTGGTAGGGAACACACCGGTCAGCCCCAGCATTTT
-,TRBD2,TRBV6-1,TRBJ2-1,CASSEAVSGRAENEQFF,TGTGCCAGCAGTGAAGCGGTTTCCGGGAGGGCCGAGAATGAGCAGTTCTTC
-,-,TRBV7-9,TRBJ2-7,CVRNEAEPSYEQYF,TGTGTCAGGAACGAGGCGGAGCCCTCCTACGAGCAGTACTTC
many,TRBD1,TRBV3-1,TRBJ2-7,CASNFRTGSNYEQYF,TGTGCCAGCAACTTCAGGACAGGGTCAAACTACGAGCAGTACTTC
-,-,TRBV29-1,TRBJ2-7,CSVVPAGVRYEQYF,TGCAGCGTTGTTCCGGCAGGGGTAAGGTACGAGCAGTACTTC
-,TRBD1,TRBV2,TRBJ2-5,CARADRAQETQYF,TGCGCCAGGGCCGACAGGGCTCAAGAGACCCAGTACTTC
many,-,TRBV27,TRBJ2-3,CASSSTWSSTDTQYF,TGTGCCAGCAGTTCTACCTGGTCTAGCACAGATACGCAGTATTTT
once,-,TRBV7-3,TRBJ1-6,CASSLAGHGNNSPLHF,TGTGCCAGCAGCTTAGCGGGACACGGGAATAATTCACCCCTCCACTTT
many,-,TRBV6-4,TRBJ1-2,CASSETIGQHYGYTF,TGTGCCAGCAGTGAAACGATAGGACAACACTATGGCTACACCTTC
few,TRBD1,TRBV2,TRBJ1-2,CASWTGGNYGYTF,TGTGCCAGCTGGACAGGGGGAAATTATGGCTACACCTTC
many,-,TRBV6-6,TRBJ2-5,CASSYGGPGAQETQYF,TGTGCCAGCAGTTACGGCGGGCCCGGGGCCCAAGAGACCCAGTACTTC
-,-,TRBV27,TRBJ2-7,CASSLYPRGFLSYEQYF,TGTGCCAGCAGTTTATACCCAAGGGGGTTTCTATCCTACGAGCAGTACTTC
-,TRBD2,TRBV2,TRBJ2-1,CASLAGVYQEAQFF,TGTGCCAGCCTAGCGGGGGTGTACCAAGAGGCCCAGTTCTTC
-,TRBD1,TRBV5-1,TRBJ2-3,CASSLRTGGGLYTQYF,TGCGCCAGCAGCTTGAGGACAGGGGGAGGACTATATACGCAGTATTTT
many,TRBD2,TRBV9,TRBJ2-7,CASSALGGGTYEQYF,TGTGCCAGCAGCGCCCTTGGGGGGGGTACCTACGAGCAGTACTTC
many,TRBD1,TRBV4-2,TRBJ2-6,CASSQDLPGTGGSLSGANVLTF,TGTGCCAGCAGCCAAGACCTCCCGGGGACAGGGGGTTCCCTCTCTGGGGCCAACGTCCTGACTTTC
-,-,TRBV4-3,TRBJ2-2,CASSQAFRGANTGELFF,TGCGCCAGCAGCCAAGCATTTCGGGGCGCGAACACCGGGGAGCTGTTTTTT
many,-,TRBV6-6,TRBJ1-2,CASSYRAAYGYTF,TGTGCCAGCAGTTACCGGGCCGCCTATGGCTACACCTTC
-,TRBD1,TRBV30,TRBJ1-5,CAWSAGTGMWGNQPQHF,TGTGCCTGGAGTGCCGGGACAGGGATGTGGGGCAATCAGCCCCAGCATTTT